The 22 T cell receptor beta chains given below trace back to one sample, sequenced in a study of cytomegalovirus exposure and HLA in healthy donors. The PCR contained 60 Vbeta and 13 Jbeta primers. The data were produced by immunoSEQ multiplex PCR, yet TCRdb's version contains in-frame clones alone and is incomplete. The repertoire includes over 150,000 clones, approximately 75% of them detected once, and approximately 4.8% sits in the top ten. Sequenced material: PBMCs. The source is a man in his thirties or forties in good health and CMV-seropositive.

This clone showed up just once. This chain joins TRBV29-1 and TRBJ1-1; 7 nucleotides match TRBD1. CDR1 SQVTM and CDR2 ANQGSEA come from the germline V gene. V was pared by 1 base and J by 4 bases, with 6 bases of the junction left unmatched. The CDR3 extends over 14 amino acids. For the CDR3, the DNA is TGCAGCGTTGAAGGGCAGCAGGGGGTCACTGAAGCTTTCTTT. Its translation is CSVEGQQGVTEAFF.

The rearrangement uses TRBV10-3 and TRBJ2-5; TRBD1 agrees at 7 bases. Germline V lookup: CDR1 ENHRY, CDR2 SYGVKD. This CDR3 comprises 13 residues. The V segment lost 7 bases and the J segment 4 bases; nucleotides outside the gene matches: 6. CDR3 coding DNA: TGTGCCATCACTACAGGGGTCGGAGAGACCCAGTACTTC. Its protein product is CAITTGVGETQYF.

The gene calls are TRBV5-1 and TRBJ2-1, with 8 bases aligning to TRBD2. The CDR3 runs 20 residues. After removal of 2 bases from V and 8 bases from J, the junction contained 24 bases not matched to a gene. Germline values: CDR1 SGHRS, CDR2 YFSETQ. The CDR3 is CASSFGTLSTSGRLLHEQFF. For the CDR3, the DNA is TGCGCCAGCAGCTTTGGTACCCTTTCCACCAGCGGGAGACTACTCCATGAGCAGTTCTTC.

This clone was observed once. The genes are TRBV30 and TRBJ2-5; no definite D call. This CDR3 contains 11 residues. The V and J ends lost 5 bases and 1 base respectively, with 5 bases between them. Germline V CDR1 and CDR2: GTSNPN, SVGIG (reference sequence). CDR3 sequence: CAWGRQETQYF. CDR3 DNA sequence: TGTGCCTGGGGCCGCCAAGAGACCCAGTACTTC.

CDR3 in DNA: TGTGCCAGCCAAAGAGGGCCCCAAGAGACCCAGTACTTC. Its translation: CASQRGPQETQYF. J is TRBJ2-5 and V is TRBV28, with D possibly matching TRBD2 (5 bases). The CDR3 runs 13 residues. The germline V gene has CDR1 MDHEN and CDR2 SYDVKM. V was pared by 8 bases and J by 1 base, with 11 bases between.

CDR3 coding DNA: TGCGCCAGCAGCCAAGAGAGCGGGACTAGCGGATACAATGAGCAGTTCTTC. Amino acids: CASSQESGTSGYNEQFF. The V and J genes are TRBV4-3 and TRBJ2-1; TRBD2 aligns across 11 bases. This CDR3 has 17 amino acids. V trimming: 0 bases; J trimming: 4 bases; junction bases outside the gene matches: 5. Germline CDR1 is LGHNA and CDR2 is YSLEER.

This clone has a single count. The CDR3 spells CASSEFDRSNYGYTF. Here the CDR3 DNA reads TGTGCCAGTAGTGAATTCGACAGATCTAACTATGGCTACACCTTC. V and J are TRBV19 and TRBJ1-2; D might be TRBD1 (5 bases). CDR3 length equals 15 residues. Germline V lookup: CDR1 LNHDA, CDR2 SQIVND (reference sequence). Trimming removed 5 bases at V and 0 bases at J, with 13 bases between.

The chain joins TRBV28 to TRBJ2-3, with 7 bases matching TRBD2. Germline CDR1 is MDHEN and CDR2 is SYDVKM. The CDR3 has 17 amino acids. Germline trimming cut 6 bases from V and 2 bases from J; bases unmatched to any gene: 14. For the CDR3, the DNA is TGTGCCAGCAGCCCTCCCTGGGGGGGAGTCGCCACAGATACGCAGTATTTT. The encoded protein is CASSPPWGGVATDTQYF.

This chain links TRBV2 with TRBJ2-7; D is unclear. This CDR3 region has 12 residues. Germline values: CDR1 SNHLY, CDR2 FYNNEI. V shed 6 bases and J shed 9 bases, with 15 bases lying between them. CDR3: CASSSLEGGQYF. CDR3 DNA: TGTGCCAGCAGCTCCCTCGAAGGCGGGCAGTACTTC.

Worth noting for this clone: One end of the junction is discordant with germline, which a read error may explain. This rearrangement joins TRBV29-1 to TRBJ1-2, with a weak D call TRBD1 (6 bases). The CDR3 has 17 residues. Germline V lookup: CDR1 SQVTM, CDR2 ANQGSEA. The CDR3 reads CSAEGAGDTEANYGYTF. DNA for the CDR3: TGCAGCGCTGAAGGGGCCGGGGACACGGAAGCTAACTATGGCTACACCTTC.

The rearrangement uses TRBV9 and TRBJ2-7, with TRBD2 as a possible D gene (5 bases). Germline lookup yields CDR1 SGDLS and CDR2 YYNGEE. The CDR3 covers 14 residues. The V end was cut by 0 bases, the J end by 7 bases, with 14 bases between. The CDR3 nucleotides read TGTGCCAGCAGCGTAGGACCTGAAACGGGAGAGCAGTACTTC. This translates into CASSVGPETGEQYF.

The V and J genes are TRBV28 and TRBJ2-1, with 14 nucleotides matching TRBD2. The CDR3 spans 17 residues. V dropped 4 bases and J dropped 4; count of bases not matched to a gene: 6. Germline V lookup: CDR1 MDHEN, CDR2 SYDVKM. The CDR3 region is CASSSGTSGSRYNEQFF. The DNA for the CDR3 is TGTGCCAGCAGTTCCGGGACTAGCGGGAGTCGGTACAATGAGCAGTTCTTC.

In nucleotides, the CDR3 is TGTGCCAGCAGTGAGCAGGCCTACGAGCAGTACTTC. It translates to CASSEQAYEQYF. V is TRBV2 and J is TRBJ2-7; D unclear. This CDR3 is built from 12 residues. Germline V CDR1 and CDR2: SNHLY, FYNNEI. The germline V and J ends were trimmed by 3 bases and 2 bases, with 5 bases remaining between them.

The genes are TRBV28 and TRBJ2-7; TRBD1 aligns across 10 bases. Germline CDR1 and CDR2: MDHEN and SYDVKM. With 6 bases clipped from V and 7 bases from J, the junction kept 9 bases outside the gene matches. The CDR3 is made up of 14 amino acids. The CDR3 here is CASRSGTGVLEQYF. CDR3 coding DNA: TGTGCCAGCAGGTCCGGGACAGGGGTATTAGAGCAGTACTTC.

This chain links TRBV5-6 with TRBJ2-7, with 11 bases fitting TRBD1. The V and J ends lost 1 base and 2 bases, in that order; junction bases with no gene match: 5. CDR1 and CDR2 from the germline V gene are SGHDT and YYEEEE. This CDR3 contains 16 residues. The CDR3 DNA sequence: TGTGCCAGCAGCTTGTGGGGACAGGGGGTCACCTACGAGCAGTACTTC. It is translated as CASSLWGQGVTYEQYF.

In its sample, this clone was seen a few times. The gene calls are TRBV7-2 and TRBJ1-1; 10 positions agree with TRBD1. Germline trimming cut 5 bases from V and 3 bases from J; bases unmatched to any gene: 6. Germline V gives CDR1 SGHTA, CDR2 FQGNSA. This CDR3 has 15 amino acids. The CDR3 is CASSLGTGVYTEAFF. The CDR3 region has the DNA TGTGCCAGCAGCCTCGGGACAGGGGTGTACACTGAAGCTTTCTTT. The whole variable domain, filled in from reference TRBV7-2 and TRBJ1-1, reads GAGVSQSPSNKVTEKGKDVELRCDPISGHTALYWYRQSLGQGLEFLIYFQGNSAPDKSGLPSDRFSAERTGGSVSTLTIQRTQQEDSAVYLCASSLGTGVYTEAFFGQGTRLTVV.

This clone is a singleton in its sample. The chain is built from TRBV2 and TRBJ1-3; tentative D call: TRBD1 (5 bases). V lost 4 bases and J lost 0, with 10 bases in between. Germline assignment: CDR1 SNHLY and CDR2 FYNNEI. The CDR3 spans 15 residues. The CDR3 reads CASSGGPSSGNTIYF. The CDR3 DNA sequence: TGTGCCAGCAGTGGGGGCCCATCCTCTGGAAACACCATATATTTT.

In this sample, this clone turned up a few times. Other nucleotide sequences in the sample specify the same CDR3. V gene TRBV9 combines with J gene TRBJ2-3; 9 bases map to TRBD2. Germline V lookup: CDR1 SGDLS, CDR2 YYNGEE. CDR3 length equals 15 residues. J was trimmed by 3 bases and V by 2 bases; bases with no gene match: 4. The CDR3 region has the DNA TGTGCCAGCAGCGTCGGACTAGCGCAGACAGATACGCAGTATTTT. Protein sequence: CASSVGLAQTDTQYF.

The CDR3 is CASSLGQGEKLFF. In DNA form, the CDR3 reads TGTGCCAGCAGCTTGGGACAGGGGGAAAAACTGTTTTTT. The rearrangement joins TRBV7-3 to TRBJ1-4, with 10 bases fitting TRBD1. J lost 8 bases, V lost 3 bases, and 0 bases had no gene match. The CDR3 spans 13 residues. Germline assignment: CDR1 SGHTA and CDR2 FQGTGA.

The chain employs TRBV30 and TRBJ2-5; the D gene is possibly TRBD2 (6 bases). There are 13 residues in the CDR3. The germline V gene has CDR1 GTSNPN and CDR2 SVGIG (reference sequence). Between the trimmed V and J ends, which lost 1 base and 5 bases, there was a span of 11 bases. This CDR3 is CAWSGQGLETQYF. In nucleotides, the CDR3 is TGTGCCTGGAGTGGGCAGGGACTGGAGACCCAGTACTTC.

This clone was seen a handful of times. The V call is TRBV30, the J call TRBJ2-7; weak D call: TRBD2 (6 bases). CDR3 length: 17 amino acids. Looked up from germline, CDR1 is GTSNPN and CDR2 is SVGIG (reference sequence). V shed 3 bases and J shed 3 bases, with 24 bases lying between them. The CDR3 protein is CAWRDTSVAELGYEQYF. The DNA for the CDR3 is TGTGCCTGGAGAGACACCTCGGTAGCGGAGCTCGGCTACGAGCAGTACTTC.

This CDR3 reads CASSPTGGLQDEQFF. CDR3 DNA sequence: TGTGCCAGCAGTCCGACAGGGGGCCTTCAAGACGAGCAGTTCTTC. The J gene is TRBJ2-1, the V gene TRBV6-5, with 10 bases identical to TRBD1. The CDR3 totals 15 residues. Germline V lookup: CDR1 MNHEY, CDR2 SVGAGI. The V segment lost 5 bases and the J segment 10 bases; nucleotides outside the gene matches: 11.